This T cell receptor beta chain comes out of a study of shared T cell receptors in the human thymus. Clones were read by immunoSEQ multiplex PCR, and TCRdb kept only the in-frame ones, dropping some. Of some 700,000 clones in the sample, approximately 88% were seen once. This same sample was also taken into another study, of human thymus T cells. This second study says: Donor material was obtained from healthy Finnish infants undergoing corrective surgery for congenital heart defects. Thymic material originated from resections removed in the course of corrective heart surgery.

The sequencing input was thymocytes. The clonotype was recovered from a boy under three years old with a congenital heart defect.

CDR3 DNA sequence: TGTGCCAGCTCACCCGGACTAGCGGGAGAAGGTGATACGCAGTATTTT. It yields the protein CASSPGLAGEGDTQYF. The rearrangement joins TRBV18 to TRBJ2-3, with 13 bases that match TRBD2. Looked up from germline, CDR1 is KGHSH and CDR2 is LQKENI. The CDR3 totals 16 residues. Trimming cost V 3 bases and J 6 bases; bases outside gene matches: 6. The full variable domain, with the rest looked up from reference TRBV18 and TRBJ2-3, is NAGVMQNPRHLVRRRGQEARLRCSPMKGHSHVYWYRQLPEEGLKFMVYLQKENIIDESGMPKERFSAEFPKEGPSILRIQQVVRGDSAAYFCASSPGLAGEGDTQYFGPGTRLTVL.